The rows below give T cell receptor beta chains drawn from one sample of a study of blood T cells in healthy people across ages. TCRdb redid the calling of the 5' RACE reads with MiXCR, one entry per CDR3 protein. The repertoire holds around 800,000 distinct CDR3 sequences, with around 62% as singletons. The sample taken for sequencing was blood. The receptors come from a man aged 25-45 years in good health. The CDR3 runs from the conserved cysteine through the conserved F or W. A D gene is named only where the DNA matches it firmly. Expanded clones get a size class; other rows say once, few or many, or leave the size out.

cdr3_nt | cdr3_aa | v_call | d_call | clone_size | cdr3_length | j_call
TGTGCCAGCAGCTTTCGCCCGGGGACAACTAATGAAAAACTGTTTTTT | CASSFRPGTTNEKLFF | TRBV7-2 | . | . | 16 | TRBJ1-4
TGTGCCAGTACCCCAGGGGGATGGAGGACTGAAGCTTTCTTT | CASTPGGWRTEAFF | TRBV19 | TRBD1 | . | 14 | TRBJ1-1
TGTGCCAGCAGTTACTCGAAAGAGACTAATGAAAAACTGTTTTTT | CASSYSKETNEKLFF | TRBV6-5 | . | . | 15 | TRBJ1-4
TGTGCCTGGGTCCTGGGGGCGGGCGAGCAGTTCTTC | CAWVLGAGEQFF | TRBV30 | . | . | 12 | TRBJ2-1
TGCGCCAGCAGACCCGGACAGAGCTCCTACGAGCAGTACTTC | CASRPGQSSYEQYF | TRBV28 | . | . | 14 | TRBJ2-7
TGTGCCAGCAGCTTAAACCCCCCCCAAAGCACTGAAGCTTTCTTT | CASSLNPPQSTEAFF | TRBV7-3 | . | once | 15 | TRBJ1-1
TGTGCCAGCAGCCCCCCGGGGGTAAGCACAGATACGCAGTATTTT | CASSPPGVSTDTQYF | TRBV12-3/TRBV12-4 | . | . | 15 | TRBJ2-3
TGTGCCAGTAGTATGGGGGGAAGGGGGGCTTTTTATGAGCAGTTCTTC | CASSMGGRGAFYEQFF | TRBV19 | . | . | 16 | TRBJ2-1
TGCAGCGTTGTGACAGGGGAGGGTGAAGCTTTCTTT | CSVVTGEGEAFF | TRBV29-1 | TRBD1 | . | 12 | TRBJ1-1
TGTGCCAGCAGTTTGGGGGAGCCAGGGGTCTACGAGCAGTACTTC | CASSLGEPGVYEQYF | TRBV12-3/TRBV12-4 | . | few | 15 | TRBJ2-7
TGTGCCAGCAGTTTTGCCCGGGCCCGGGCCCAAAATGAGCAGTTCTTC | CASSFARARAQNEQFF | TRBV12-3/TRBV12-4 | . | . | 16 | TRBJ2-1
TGTGCCAGCATAGCCGGGACAGGAGGGACTGAAGCTTTCTTT | CASIAGTGGTEAFF | TRBV11-2 | TRBD1 | once | 14 | TRBJ1-1
TGTGCCAGCAGTAGGGGACAAAACTCCTACAATGGGCAGTTCTTC | CASSRGQNSYNGQFF | TRBV6-5 | . | . | 15 | TRBJ2-1
TGTGCCAGCAGCCAAGATTCGACACTCCTAACGCGAGGCTACACCTTC | CASSQDSTLLTRGYTF | TRBV3-1 | . | . | 16 | TRBJ1-2
TGTGCCAGCAACCGTCGCGGCACTGAAGCTTTCTTT | CASNRRGTEAFF | TRBV2 | . | . | 12 | TRBJ1-1
TGCAGCACTAGGACAGGGGGCTACGAGCAGTACTTC | CSTRTGGYEQYF | TRBV29-1 | TRBD1 | . | 12 | TRBJ2-7
TGCGCCAGCAGCCAGACAGTTACCCGGAGCACAGATACGCAGTATTTT | CASSQTVTRSTDTQYF | TRBV4-1 | . | few | 16 | TRBJ2-3
TGTGCCATACAGACAGGGACCTCTATGACCTATGGCTACACCTTC | CAIQTGTSMTYGYTF | TRBV10-3 | TRBD1 | once | 15 | TRBJ1-2
TGTGCCAGCAGCTCCGGGACAGGGGTTCTGGAAAGCACCATATATTTT | CASSSGTGVLESTIYF | TRBV7-9 | TRBD1 | . | 16 | TRBJ1-3
TGTGCCAGCAGCTTAGCTGGGGGGAGGGTGTCTGGGGCCAACGTCCTGACTTTC | CASSLAGGRVSGANVLTF | TRBV7-2 | TRBD2 | few | 18 | TRBJ2-6
TGTGCCAGCAGCTTAGCCCTAGCGGGGGGGCTTGAGACCCAGTACTTC | CASSLALAGGLETQYF | TRBV7-6 | TRBD2 | . | 16 | TRBJ2-5
TGTGCCATCAGTGAGTCAGGTCTAATGAACACTGAAGCTTCCTTT | CAISESGLMNTEASF | TRBV10-3 | . | . | 15 | TRBJ1-1
TGCGCCAGCAGCTTGCAGACAGGGGATTTAGGCGAGCAGTACTTC | CASSLQTGDLGEQYF | TRBV5-1 | TRBD1 | few | 15 | TRBJ2-7
TGTGCCAGCAGTGTAGCAGGGATCTATGGCTACACCTTC | CASSVAGIYGYTF | TRBV12-3/TRBV12-4 | . | . | 13 | TRBJ1-2
TGCAGCGTTGGGACAGGGGTTTTTCTCGAGCAGTACTTC | CSVGTGVFLEQYF | TRBV29-1 | TRBD1 | few | 13 | TRBJ2-7
TGCAGTGCCAGCGAGCGGACCCATCAGTTCTTC | CSASERTHQFF | TRBV20-1 | . | . | 11 | TRBJ2-1
TGCAGCGTTGGTTCTGCCCAAGAGACCCAGTACTTC | CSVGSAQETQYF | TRBV29-1 | . | many | 12 | TRBJ2-5
TGCAGTGCTTCCGGGACAGGGGCCCCCGGGAGCACAGATACGCAGTATTTT | CSASGTGAPGSTDTQYF | TRBV20-1 | TRBD1 | . | 17 | TRBJ2-3
TGTGCCAGCAGCTTAACGGGGGGCGCCGAAGGCTACACCTTC | CASSLTGGAEGYTF | TRBV7-3 | . | . | 14 | TRBJ1-2
TGCGCCAGCAGCTTGGCCCAACAGGGCTACGAGCAGTACTTC | CASSLAQQGYEQYF | TRBV5-1 | . | . | 14 | TRBJ2-7
TGTGCCACCAGCAGAGGGACAGGGATAAGTGCTTCACCCCTCCACTTT | CATSRGTGISASPLHF | TRBV15 | TRBD1 | . | 16 | TRBJ1-6
TGTGCCAGCAGCTCGGACCTGGTAGATGGTGAAAAACTGTTTTTT | CASSSDLVDGEKLFF | TRBV11-2 | . | . | 15 | TRBJ1-4
TGTGCCAGCAACTCCCCCGGGGACTGGGGAGAGACCCAGTACTTC | CASNSPGDWGETQYF | TRBV28 | . | once | 15 | TRBJ2-5
TGCAGCGTTGAATTGGGGGCCAGGGATTCACCCCTCCACTTT | CSVELGARDSPLHF | TRBV29-1 | . | . | 14 | TRBJ1-6
TGTGCCAGCAGTGAATACACCCAAGAGACCCAGTACTTC | CASSEYTQETQYF | TRBV25-1 | . | once | 13 | TRBJ2-5
TGTGCCAGCAACGGACAGCTAATCCAAGAGACCCAGTACTTC | CASNGQLIQETQYF | TRBV2 | . | . | 14 | TRBJ2-5
TGTGCCAGCAGCCTCCCGGACTTAATCGGAGGCTACACCTTC | CASSLPDLIGGYTF | TRBV5-6 | . | . | 14 | TRBJ1-2
TGCAGTGCTAGAGTGGGGCAGGGTGACATTCAGTACTTC | CSARVGQGDIQYF | TRBV20-1 | . | . | 13 | TRBJ2-4
TGCGCCAGCAGCCAAGGAAATCACAGGGATACGCAGTATTTT | CASSQGNHRDTQYF | TRBV4-3 | . | few | 14 | TRBJ2-3
TGTGCCAGCATCGCGGGGTTGGGAGACGAGCAGTACTTC | CASIAGLGDEQYF | TRBV7-9 | . | . | 13 | TRBJ2-7
TGTGCCATTCGTGGGGTGGTTGGAGAGACCCAGTACTTC | CAIRGVVGETQYF | TRBV10-3 | . | . | 13 | TRBJ2-5
TGTGCCAGCAGTCTCAACAAGGACGAGCAGTACTTC | CASSLNKDEQYF | TRBV25-1 | . | . | 12 | TRBJ2-7
TGCGCCAGCAGCCCCGGAGGTGGGAGGATCTACGAGCAGTACTTC | CASSPGGGRIYEQYF | TRBV5-1 | . | once | 15 | TRBJ2-7
TGTGCCAGCAGCCAAGAAGCGGGGGGTCCCACAGATACGCAGTATTTT | CASSQEAGGPTDTQYF | TRBV4-2 | TRBD2 | . | 16 | TRBJ2-3
TGTGCCATCAGTGAGGCCCTAGCGGGGGCGGTTGCAGATACGCAGTATTTT | CAISEALAGAVADTQYF | TRBV10-3 | TRBD2 | once | 17 | TRBJ2-3